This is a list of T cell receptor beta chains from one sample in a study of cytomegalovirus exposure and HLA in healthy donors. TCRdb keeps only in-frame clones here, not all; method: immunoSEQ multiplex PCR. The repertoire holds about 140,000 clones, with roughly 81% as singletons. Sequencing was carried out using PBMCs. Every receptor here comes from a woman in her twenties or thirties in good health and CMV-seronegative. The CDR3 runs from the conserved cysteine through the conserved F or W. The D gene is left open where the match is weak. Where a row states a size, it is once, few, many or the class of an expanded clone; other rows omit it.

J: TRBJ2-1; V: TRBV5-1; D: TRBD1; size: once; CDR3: CASSMSDPGQGVREQFF; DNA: TGCGCCAGCAGCATGTCGGACCCGGGACAGGGAGTTCGTGAGCAGTTCTTC
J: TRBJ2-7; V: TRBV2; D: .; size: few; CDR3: CASIGGIRYEQYF; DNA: TGTGCCAGCATCGGGGGTATAAGGTACGAGCAGTACTTC
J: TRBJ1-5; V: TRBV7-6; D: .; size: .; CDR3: CASSLTGDQPQHF; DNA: TGTGCCAGCAGCTTAACGGGGGATCAGCCCCAGCATTTT
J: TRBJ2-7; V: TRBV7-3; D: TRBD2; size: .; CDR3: CASSFRGGHEQYF; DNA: TGTGCCAGCAGCTTTCGGGGGGGGCACGAGCAGTACTTC
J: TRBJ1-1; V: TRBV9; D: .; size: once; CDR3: CASSVDQGTEAFF; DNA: TGTGCCAGCAGCGTAGATCAGGGAACTGAAGCTTTCTTT
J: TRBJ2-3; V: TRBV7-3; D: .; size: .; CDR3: CASSQGRGPTDTQYF; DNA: TGTGCCAGCAGTCAGGGGCGAGGACCCACAGATACGCAGTATTTT
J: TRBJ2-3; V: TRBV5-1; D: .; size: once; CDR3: CASSLLLSTDTQYF; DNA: TGCGCCAGCAGCTTGTTACTGAGCACAGATACGCAGTATTTT
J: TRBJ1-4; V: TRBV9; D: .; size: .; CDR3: CASSGDAGTNEKLFF; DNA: TGTGCCAGCAGCGGCGACGCGGGGACTAATGAAAAACTGTTTTTT
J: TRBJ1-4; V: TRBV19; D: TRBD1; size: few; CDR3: CASRDRFNETRVF; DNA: TGTGCCAGTCGGGACAGGTTTAATGAAACGAGGGTTTTT
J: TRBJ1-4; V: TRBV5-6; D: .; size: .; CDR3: CASSFRGFATNEKLFF; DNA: TGTGCCAGCAGCTTTAGAGGCTTTGCAACTAATGAAAAACTGTTTTTT
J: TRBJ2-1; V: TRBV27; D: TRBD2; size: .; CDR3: CASRRRGLAGSYNEQFF; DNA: TGTGCCAGCAGAAGAAGGGGGCTAGCGGGGTCGTACAATGAGCAGTTCTTC
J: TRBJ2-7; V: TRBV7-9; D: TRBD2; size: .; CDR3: CASSLWGGPIISYEQYF; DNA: TGTGCCAGCAGCTTATGGGGGGGACCCATTATCTCCTACGAGCAGTACTTC